The clone carrying this T cell receptor beta chain has ten or more counts. These data come from a study of T-cell reconstitution after alpha-beta-depleted transplantation in children. V lost 6 bases, J lost 7 bases, and 25 bases lay in between. The CDR3 length is 17 residues. Germline V CDR1 and CDR2: MNHEY, SVGAGI. Preparing the TCRbeta library involved the use of unique molecular identifiers. TCRdb used MiXCR to reprocess the PCR reads, holding one entry per CDR3 protein. The table lists 640,000 or so distinct CDR3 sequences, around 16% of them singletons. The sequence was obtained from a human donor who donated a stem cell graft to a child with acute myeloid leukemia. Here the sequenced sample was PBMCs from the stem cell graft donor, taken from the stem cell graft. This chain uses TRBV6-5 with TRBJ2-1, with D maybe TRBD2 (5 bases). CDR3 region: CASSYPTGPGVHNEQFF. Written as DNA, the CDR3 is TGTGCCAGCAGCTACCCAACCGGGCCCGGGGTCCATAATGAGCAGTTCTTC.